These 28 T cell receptor beta chains share one sample of origin, sequenced in a study of blood T cell repertoires in COVID-19. Profiling relied on immunoSEQ multiplex PCR, and the TCRdb table lists in-frame clones only, not all of them. The repertoire holds about 120,000 clones, over 75% seen once, with approximately 1% in the top ten. Source material: peripheral blood. Receptors were obtained from a woman aged 80 or over with acute or convalescent COVID-19.

V and J are TRBV5-1 and TRBJ1-2; a possible D gene is TRBD1 (6 bases). The germline V gene encodes CDR1 SGHRS and CDR2 YFSETQ. V dropped 6 bases and J dropped 10 bases, with 22 bases sitting between them. The CDR3 totals 14 residues. CDR3 residues: CASTLRQDGGAYTF. The CDR3 DNA reads TGCGCCAGCACTCTAAGACAGGACGGGGGGGCCTACACCTTC.

The CDR3 DNA reads TGTGCCAGCAGTAATAGCGGGGGGTCTTCCCAGAGGCAGTACTTC. Residues: CASSNSGGSSQRQYF. The chain carries TRBV2 and TRBJ2-7; TRBD2 matches at 10 bases. The CDR3 spans 15 residues. V lost 5 bases, J lost 9 bases, and 13 bases stayed unmatched. Germline V lookup: CDR1 SNHLY, CDR2 FYNNEI.

Of note for this clone: A read error is possible here, since a much larger clone lies one base away. This chain connects TRBV28 to TRBJ1-5; the match to TRBD1 covers 10 bases. Germline V gene lookup returns CDR1 MDHEN and CDR2 SYDVKM. The CDR3 spans 14 residues. Trimming at V came to 5 bases and at J to 5 bases, leaving 3 bases not matched to a gene. CDR3 nucleotides: TGTGCCAGCAGTGCGGACAGGGGGGATCAGCCCCAGCATTTT. This gives the protein CASSADRGDQPQHF.

The V gene is TRBV19, the J gene TRBJ1-1, with D possibly TRBD1 on 5 matching bases. Deletions cut 2 bases from V and 5 bases from J, with 9 bases between. CDR3 length equals 13 residues. Germline CDR1 reads LNHDA; CDR2 reads SQIVND (reference sequence). The CDR3 DNA reads as TGTGCCAGTAGTATACCGGGACTGACTGAAGCTTTCTTT. Encoded protein: CASSIPGLTEAFF.

The chain uses TRBV29-1 and TRBJ2-7; 10 bases agree with TRBD2. The junction had 5 bases not matched to a gene; V was cut back by 6 bases and J by 0 bases. The germline gives CDR1 SQVTM, CDR2 ANQGSEA. This CDR3 spans 14 amino acids. The CDR3 region is CSVGSGGGSYEQYF. The CDR3 coding sequence is TGCAGCGTGGGAAGCGGGGGGGGCTCCTACGAGCAGTACTTC.

The rearrangement joins TRBV5-4 to TRBJ2-7; 10 bases map to TRBD2. The CDR3 consists of 18 residues. After removal of 4 bases from V and 2 bases from J, the junction contained 15 bases not matched to a gene. Looked up from germline, CDR1 is SGHNT and CDR2 is YYREEE (reference sequence). CDR3 DNA sequence: TGTGCCAGCAGCGTGGGGTTGGGGATAGCGGGGGGAACCTACGAGCAGTACTTC. This encodes CASSVGLGIAGGTYEQYF. The full variable domain, with the rest looked up from reference TRBV5-4 and TRBJ2-7, is ETGVTQSPTHLIKTRGQQVTLRCSSQSGHNTVSWYQQALGQGPQFIFQYYREEENGRGNFPPRFSGLQFPNYSSELNVNALELDDSALYLCASSVGLGIAGGTYEQYFGPGTRLTVT.

The chain couples TRBV24-1 to TRBJ1-2, with D maybe TRBD1 (6 bases). The germline gives CDR1 KGHDR, CDR2 SFDVKD. The CDR3 covers 14 residues. Trimming took 5 bases from V and 2 from J, leaving 11 bases between them. In DNA form, the CDR3 reads TGTGCCACCAGTGCGACAGGCGAGAACTATGGCTACACCTTC. Translating it yields CATSATGENYGYTF.

This clone turned up a few times. The V gene is TRBV5-1, the J gene TRBJ2-1, with 13 bases fitting TRBD2. The length of the CDR3 is 17 residues. J was trimmed by 7 bases and V by 0 bases; bases with no gene match: 7. Looked up from germline, CDR1 is SGHRS and CDR2 is YFSETQ. The CDR3 DNA reads as TGCGCCAGCAGCTTGGACGGGACTAGCGGGACGATAAATGAGCAGTTCTTC. Residues: CASSLDGTSGTINEQFF.

The chain employs TRBV7-3 and TRBJ2-1, with TRBD2 identical over 10 bases. Germline CDR1 SGHTA, CDR2 FQGTGA. This CDR3 comprises 15 residues. With 5 bases clipped from V and 6 bases from J, the junction kept 7 bases outside the gene matches. As DNA, the CDR3 is TGTGCCAGCAGCCCAAGCGGGGGGGCGGGCAATGAGCAGTTCTTC. It codes for CASSPSGGAGNEQFF. Together with reference TRBV7-3 and TRBJ2-1, the CDR3 gives the full variable domain: GAGVSQTPSNKVTEKGKYVELRCDPISGHTALYWYRQSLGQGPEFLIYFQGTGAADDSGLPNDRFFAVRPEGSVSTLKIQRTERGDSAVYLCASSPSGGAGNEQFFGPGTRLTVL.

The chain combines TRBV27 with TRBJ2-1; 7 nucleotides match TRBD1. V lost 5 bases, J lost 9 bases, and 7 bases stayed unmatched. Per germline, CDR1 MNHEY and CDR2 SMNVEV (reference sequence). The CDR3 covers 13 residues. The CDR3 DNA reads TGTGCCAGCAGTGCCCACAGGGGTGGTGAGCAGTTCTTC. The encoded protein is CASSAHRGGEQFF.

The rearrangement links TRBV10-1 to TRBJ1-3; no definite D call. This CDR3 is 17 amino acids long. The ends were cut back, 2 bases at V and 0 bases at J, with 14 bases in the middle. CDR1 is WNHNN, CDR2 SYGVQD, per germline (reference sequence). The CDR3 is CASSEGRGSSSGNTIYF. For the CDR3, the DNA is TGCGCCAGCAGTGAGGGTAGAGGTAGCAGCTCTGGAAACACCATATATTTT.

The V and J genes are TRBV20-1 and TRBJ1-4; D unclear. The V and J ends lost 7 bases and 3 bases respectively, with 6 bases between them. CDR1 and CDR2 (germline): DFQATT, SNEGSKA (reference sequence). There are 11 residues in the CDR3. The CDR3 protein is CSVFANEKLFF. CDR3 in DNA: TGCAGTGTATTCGCTAATGAAAAACTGTTTTTT.

In DNA, the CDR3 is TGTGCCAGCACACAACAGGGGGGTCAAGAGACCCAGTACTTC. It specifies CASTQQGGQETQYF. This chain links TRBV2 with TRBJ2-5, with 8 positions matching TRBD1. The CDR3 contains 14 residues. CDR1 and CDR2 from the germline V gene are SNHLY and FYNNEI. V lost 7 bases, J lost 2 bases, and 6 bases stayed unmatched.

V usage is TRBV5-6 and J usage is TRBJ1-6, with D hard to call. The CDR3 contains 14 residues. V shed 3 bases and J shed 6 bases, with 10 bases lying between them. CDR1 is SGHDT and CDR2 is YYEEEE in the germline V gene. CDR3 sequence reads: CASSWGALNSPLHF. CDR3 coding DNA: TGTGCCAGCAGCTGGGGAGCCCTTAATTCACCCCTCCACTTT.

The chain links TRBV5-1 to TRBJ2-3; 8 positions match TRBD1. Germline V gene sequence: CDR1 SGHRS, CDR2 YFSETQ. This CDR3 is 16 amino acids long. J was trimmed by 2 bases and V by 5 bases; bases with no gene match: 10. This CDR3 is CASSFTGTGPTDTQYF. The DNA of the CDR3 is TGCGCCAGCAGTTTTACCGGGACAGGTCCCACAGATACGCAGTATTTT.

The rearrangement uses TRBV15 and TRBJ2-5, with D tentatively TRBD1 (6 bases). The germline V and J ends were trimmed by 3 bases and 1 base, with 15 bases remaining between them. The CDR3 contains 16 residues. Per germline, CDR1 LNHNV and CDR2 YYDKDF (reference sequence). In nucleotides, the CDR3 is TGTGCCACCAGCAGGACAGGCCAAATTTCCCAAGAGACCCAGTACTTC. Protein sequence: CATSRTGQISQETQYF.

Note on this clone: The junction differs from germline at one of its ends, possibly a read error. V and J are TRBV6-5 and TRBJ2-3, with TRBD1 as a possible D gene (6 bases). This CDR3 has 13 amino acids. Germline V gene sequence: CDR1 MNHEY, CDR2 SVGAGI. The CDR3 nucleotides read TGTGCCAGCAACGAACGGTTAGGACAGACAAGAGGGTTT. This sequence encodes CASNERLGQTRGF.

The chain combines TRBV3-1 (or the pseudogene TRBV3-2) with TRBJ1-1; D is unresolved. Germline V gives CDR1 LGHDT, CDR2 YNNKEL (reference sequence). The CDR3 totals 13 residues. V shed 0 bases and J shed 4 bases, with 6 bases lying between them. The CDR3 here is CASSQEGSTEAFF. The CDR3 DNA reads as TGTGCCAGCAGCCAAGAGGGCAGCACTGAAGCTTTCTTT.

The chain couples TRBV5-1 to TRBJ1-1; D unclear. Trimming took off 6 bases at V and 5 bases at J, with 8 bases between the two ends. Per the germline V gene, CDR1 is SGHRS and CDR2 is YFSETQ. The CDR3 consists of 11 residues. CDR3 amino acids: CASKGETEAFF. DNA of the CDR3: TGCGCCAGCAAGGGAGAGACTGAAGCTTTCTTT. The entire variable domain, with the rest obtained from reference TRBV5-1 and TRBJ1-1, is as follows: KAGVTQTPRYLIKTRGQQVTLSCSPISGHRSVSWYQQTPGQGLQFLFEYFSETQRNKGNFPGRFSGRQFSNSRSEMNVSTLELGDSALYLCASKGETEAFFGQGTRLTVV.

This clone was recorded a few times. CDR3 region: CASSLSPGQGREAFF. The CDR3 DNA reads as TGTGCCAGCAGTCTAAGTCCGGGACAGGGGCGTGAAGCTTTCTTT. V is TRBV9 and J is TRBJ1-1; 10 nucleotides match TRBD1. CDR3 length: 15 amino acids. Per the germline V gene, CDR1 is SGDLS and CDR2 is YYNGEE. V was clipped by 5 bases and J by 7 bases; unmatched bases: 11. Supplemented by reference TRBV9 and TRBJ1-1, the full variable domain reads DSGVTQTPKHLITATGQRVTLRCSPRSGDLSVYWYQQSLDQGLQFLIQYYNGEERAKGNILERFSAQQFPDLHSELNLSSLELGDSALYFCASSLSPGQGREAFFGQGTRLTVV.

This chain links TRBV9 with TRBJ2-5; D is perhaps TRBD2 (5 bases). Germline V gives CDR1 SGDLS, CDR2 YYNGEE. Trimming left V 2 bases short and J 2 bases short, with 16 bases between. This CDR3 spans 16 amino acids. The CDR3 loop reads CASSVSPTGVQETQYF. CDR3 coding DNA: TGTGCCAGCAGCGTGAGCCCCACCGGGGTTCAAGAGACCCAGTACTTC.

The chain couples TRBV27 to TRBJ1-5; 7 nucleotides match TRBD1. Germline CDR1 reads MNHEY; CDR2 reads SMNVEV (reference sequence). This CDR3 is built from 17 residues. The junction had 6 bases not matched to a gene; V was cut back by 0 bases and J by 1 base. The CDR3 region is CASSLSGQVASNQPQHF. Written as DNA, the CDR3 is TGTGCCAGCAGTTTATCCGGACAGGTCGCAAGCAATCAGCCCCAGCATTTT.

This clone came up once. The J gene is TRBJ2-3, the V gene TRBV2, with D possibly being TRBD1 (6 bases). CDR1 is SNHLY, CDR2 FYNNEI, per germline. The CDR3 covers 15 residues. Trimming took 3 bases from V and 5 from J, leaving 15 bases between them. CDR3 sequence: CASSEGTSYGDTQYF. The CDR3 DNA follows: TGTGCCAGCAGTGAGGGGACATCCTACGGAGATACGCAGTATTTT. The full variable domain, in which reference TRBV2 and TRBJ2-3 provide the parts outside the CDR3, is EPEVTQTPSHQVTQMGQEVILRCVPISNHLYFYWYRQILGQKVEFLVSFYNNEISEKSEIFDDQFSVERPDGSNFTLKIRSTKLEDSAMYFCASSEGTSYGDTQYFGPGTRLTVL.

The CDR3 DNA is TGTGCCAGCAGCTTAGATGCGGGGGGGCCGGGGAAGACCCAGTACTTC. Residues: CASSLDAGGPGKTQYF. The chain combines TRBV7-2 with TRBJ2-5; 9 bases match TRBD2. With V trimmed by 1 base and J by 6 bases, 9 bases remained unmatched. CDR1 is SGHTA, CDR2 FQGNSA, per germline. This CDR3 contains 16 residues. Supplemented by reference TRBV7-2 and TRBJ2-5, the full variable domain reads GAGVSQSPSNKVTEKGKDVELRCDPISGHTALYWYRQSLGQGLEFLIYFQGNSAPDKSGLPSDRFSAERTGGSVSTLTIQRTQQEDSAVYLCASSLDAGGPGKTQYFGPGTRLLVL.

V gene TRBV3-1 (or the pseudogene TRBV3-2) combines with J gene TRBJ2-7; 8 bases are shared with TRBD1. V trimming: 4 bases; J trimming: 3 bases; junction bases outside the gene matches: 8. CDR1 is LGHDT and CDR2 is YNNKEL in the germline V gene (reference sequence). This CDR3 has 15 amino acids. The CDR3 here is CASSRDGQGVYEQYF. CDR3 bases: TGTGCCAGCAGCCGGGACGGACAGGGAGTCTACGAGCAGTACTTC.

This clone was seen just once. V is TRBV12-3 or TRBV12-4 and J is TRBJ1-1, with D hard to call. CDR3 length: 11 residues. V was pared by 6 bases and J by 7 bases, with 9 bases between. CDR3 amino acids: CASSTTIEAFF. DNA for the CDR3: TGTGCCAGCAGCACAACTATTGAAGCTTTCTTT.

This clone was recorded once. The V and J genes are TRBV5-4 and TRBJ2-5; 8 bases are a match to TRBD2. There are 15 residues in the CDR3. V shed 4 bases and J 1 base; nucleotides not matched to a gene: 6. Germline V gene data show CDR1 as SGHNT and CDR2 as YYREEE (reference sequence). The CDR3 sequence: CASSQGGRPQETQYF. CDR3 sequence (DNA): TGTGCCAGCAGCCAGGGCGGGAGGCCCCAAGAGACCCAGTACTTC.

The CDR3 protein is CASSRDRGNSPLHF. Here the CDR3 DNA reads TGTGCCAGCAGTAGGGACAGGGGTAATTCACCCCTCCACTTT. The chain couples TRBV6-5 to TRBJ1-6; 10 bases map to TRBD1. In germline, CDR1 is MNHEY, CDR2 SVGAGI. J was trimmed by 6 bases and V by 5 bases; bases with no gene match: 1. This CDR3 contains 14 residues.